The TCR beta chain under discussion was sequenced for a study of metastatic and nonmetastatic thyroid tumors (dated by TCRdb to 2020 to 2022). Notes on the research overall: Repertoires from peripheral blood and from tumor or nodule tissue samples of malignant and benign thyroid patients were compared. Paper-wide results and their limitations: In both blood and tumor samples, TCR beta diversity was reported to be significantly higher in malignant tumors than in benign nodules.

CDR1 and CDR2 were assigned from the germline V gene (reference sequence) as MNHEY and SMNVEV. The CDR3 starts with the cysteine, ends with the phenylalanine, and has 13 residues. Only CDR3 DNA remains: 39 bases, in frame from the first base. V is cut back by 5 bases and J by 6 bases, with 6 bases in the junction unmatched. Before undergoing thyroid surgery, none of the patients had been given any kind of treatment. Patient clinical samples collected from about 2011 to 2018 were retrospectively analysed using T-cell receptor beta sequencing. Libraries were constructed by PCR. Sequenced using an Illumina HiSeq 4000. The TCR beta-chain CDR3 region of each patient was profiled by high-throughput sequencing. In the source study's methods: The researchers built a classifier to tell apart papillary thyroid cancer patients with distant metastasis, based on CDR3 differences among clinicopathological groups. To measure repertoire diversity the researchers used the Shannon index, while the Morisita-Horn index served to gauge how similar the tumor and blood repertoires were. TCRdb passed the public sequencing reads through fastp at Q25 and MiXCR, retaining productive beta sequences. TCRdb assigned the V and J calls; the authors' analysis was not used. In this sample the table shows several thousand clones, about 31% of which occur a single time. 15% to 20% of the sample belongs to the ten largest clones.

This clone has only a few counts. Its antigen is currently not known. No base qualities exist here, and no much larger clone lies one base off it. The chain uses TRBV27 and TRBJ1-1; TRBD1 agrees with 7 junctional bases. This clonotype was obtained from a female donor with papillary thyroid cancer or a benign thyroid nodule (not recorded which). Some clones in this sample may be carry-over from other donors' samples. Sequencing used adjacent normal tissue. The CDR3: CASSLTGESEAFF. At the DNA level, the sequence is TGTGCCAGCAGTCTTACAGGGGAGTCTGAAGCTTTCTTT.